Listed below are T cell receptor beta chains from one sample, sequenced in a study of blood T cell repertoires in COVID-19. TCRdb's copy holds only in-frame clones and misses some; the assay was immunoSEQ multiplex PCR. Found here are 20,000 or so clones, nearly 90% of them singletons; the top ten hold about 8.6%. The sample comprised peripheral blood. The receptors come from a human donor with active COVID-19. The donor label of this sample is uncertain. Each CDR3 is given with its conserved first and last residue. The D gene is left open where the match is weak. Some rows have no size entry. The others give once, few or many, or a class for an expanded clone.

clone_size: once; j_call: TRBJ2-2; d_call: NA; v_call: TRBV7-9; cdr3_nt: TGTGCCAGCAGCTCATCGAGCGCGAACACCGGGGAGCTGTTTTTT; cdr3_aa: CASSSSSANTGELFF
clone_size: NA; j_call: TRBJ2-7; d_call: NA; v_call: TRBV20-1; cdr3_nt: TGCAGTGCTAGAGATCGACTCGAGCAGTACTTC; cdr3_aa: CSARDRLEQYF
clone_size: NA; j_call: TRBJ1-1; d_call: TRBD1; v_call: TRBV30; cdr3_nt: TGTGCCGTAAAACTCCGGGACAGGGTGAACACTGAAGCTTTCTTT; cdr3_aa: CAVKLRDRVNTEAFF
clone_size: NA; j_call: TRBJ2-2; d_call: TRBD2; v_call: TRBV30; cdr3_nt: TGTGCCTGGAGTGTACTCAGGACTAGCGGCACCGGGGAGCTGTTTTTT; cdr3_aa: CAWSVLRTSGTGELFF
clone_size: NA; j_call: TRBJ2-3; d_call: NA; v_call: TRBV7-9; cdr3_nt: TGTGCTAGCACACAGGGCAGCACAGATACGCAGTATTTT; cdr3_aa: CASTQGSTDTQYF
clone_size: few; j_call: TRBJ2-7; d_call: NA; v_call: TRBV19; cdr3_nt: TGTGCCAGTAGTGTAGGCCGGACGGGGGAGCAGTACTTC; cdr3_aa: CASSVGRTGEQYF
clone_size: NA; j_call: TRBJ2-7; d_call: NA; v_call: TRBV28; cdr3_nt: TGTGCCAGCAGCGGAGGGCCCTCAGCATACCCCTACGAGCAGTACTTC; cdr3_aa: CASSGGPSAYPYEQYF
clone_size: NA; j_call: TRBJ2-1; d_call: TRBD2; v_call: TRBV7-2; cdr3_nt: TGTGCCAGCAGCTTAGGGGGACTAGCCAATGAGCAGTTCTTC; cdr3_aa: CASSLGGLANEQFF
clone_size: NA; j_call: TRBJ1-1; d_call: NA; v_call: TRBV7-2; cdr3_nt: TGTGCCAGCAGCTTACAGGGGAACACTGAAGCTTTCTTT; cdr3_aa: CASSLQGNTEAFF
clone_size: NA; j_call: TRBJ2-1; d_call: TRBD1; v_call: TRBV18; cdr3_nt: TGTGCCAGCTCACCACTATCTGGACAGGGAGGATACAATGAGCAGTTCTTC; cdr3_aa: CASSPLSGQGGYNEQFF
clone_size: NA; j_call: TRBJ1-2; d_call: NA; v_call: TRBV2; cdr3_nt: TGTGCCAGCAGTGAAGCGCGGGGGGGAGTCGCTGGCTACACCTTC; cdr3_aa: CASSEARGGVAGYTF
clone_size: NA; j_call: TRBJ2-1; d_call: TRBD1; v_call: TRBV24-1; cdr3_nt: TGTGCCACCAGGGGGACAGGGTCGAGCGATGAGCAGTTCTTC; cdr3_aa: CATRGTGSSDEQFF
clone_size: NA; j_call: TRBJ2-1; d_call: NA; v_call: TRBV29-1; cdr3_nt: TGCAGCGTGGACAGCTCCTACAATGAGCAGTTCTTC; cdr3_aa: CSVDSSYNEQFF
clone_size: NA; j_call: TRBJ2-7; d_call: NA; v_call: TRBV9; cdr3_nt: TGTGCCAGCAGCGCAGATTCCTACGAGCAGTACTTC; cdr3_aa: CASSADSYEQYF
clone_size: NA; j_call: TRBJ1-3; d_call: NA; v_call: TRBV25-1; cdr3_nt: TGTGCCAGCAAAGACAGGACAACTGGAAACACCATATATTTT; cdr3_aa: CASKDRTTGNTIYF
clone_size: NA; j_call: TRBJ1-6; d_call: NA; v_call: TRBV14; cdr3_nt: TGTGCCAGCAGCTCTATCGTCGGGGAGCCCCTCCACTTT; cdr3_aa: CASSSIVGEPLHF